One sample yielded the 10 T cell receptor beta chains listed below, sequenced in a study of beta chain features in type 1 diabetes. cDNA synthesis used the whole RNA isolate, giving expressed TCRB sequences. Using immunoSEQ multiplex PCR, the repertoire was profiled, and TCRdb retains in-frame clones only, with some absent. This sample has 300,000 to 350,000 clones, with roughly 15% found just once. The sample was central memory CD4+ T cells from blood. These receptors were collected from a man aged 25 to 40 in good health.

The table lists this clone with a few counts. The chain has TRBV15 and TRBJ1-5, with 8 bases fitting TRBD1. Trimming at V came to 5 bases and at J to 2 bases, leaving 5 bases not matched to a gene. Germline assignment: CDR1 LNHNV and CDR2 YYDKDF (reference sequence). This CDR3 region has 15 residues. The CDR3 nucleotides read TGTGCCACCAGCGCAGACAGGGGTGGCAATCAGCCCCAGCATTTT. Residues: CATSADRGGNQPQHF.

As to this clone: A much larger clone lies a single base off, so this may be a read error. The genes are TRBV5-4 and TRBJ2-3; D is ambiguous. Trimming removed 4 bases at V and 3 bases at J, with 6 bases between. CDR3 length: 12 amino acids. Germline V gives CDR1 SGHNT, CDR2 YYREEE (reference sequence). The CDR3 nucleotides read TGTGCCAGCAGCCCCCAAACAGATACGCAGTATTTT. It translates to CASSPQTDTQYF.

The V call is TRBV5-1, the J call TRBJ2-1; 7 bases match TRBD2. CDR3 length equals 15 residues. Germline V CDR1 and CDR2: SGHRS, YFSETQ. V lost 0 bases to trimming and J lost 6 bases; unmatched junction nucleotides: 6. CDR3 sequence reads: CASSLEAGAPNEQFF. As DNA, the CDR3 is TGCGCCAGCAGCTTGGAGGCGGGAGCCCCCAATGAGCAGTTCTTC.

This clone showed up just a few times. This sequence joins TRBV7-2 and TRBJ2-1; 13 bases align to TRBD2. The germline gives CDR1 SGHTA, CDR2 FQGNSA. V lost 6 bases to trimming and J lost 9 bases; unmatched junction nucleotides: 8. The CDR3 is 15 amino acids. CDR3: CASRFGTSGIGEQFF. The CDR3 DNA reads as TGTGCCAGCAGGTTCGGGACTAGCGGGATCGGTGAGCAGTTCTTC.

There are a few counts of this clone. The chain combines TRBV29-1 with TRBJ1-1, with D possibly matching TRBD1 (5 bases). There are 12 residues in the CDR3. The germline gives CDR1 SQVTM, CDR2 ANQGSEA. The V end lost 4 bases, the J end lost 4 bases, and 10 bases lay between the germline ends. The CDR3 loop reads CSVVLTGTEAFF. The DNA for the CDR3 is TGCAGCGTTGTTTTAACAGGCACTGAAGCTTTCTTT.

This clone has more than one count but fewer than ten. J is TRBJ1-1 and V is TRBV10-2, with a weak D call TRBD1 (6 bases). Germline V gene sequence: CDR1 WSHSY, CDR2 SAAADI. The CDR3 runs 13 residues. Between the trimmed V and J ends, which lost 5 bases and 4 bases, there was a span of 11 bases. Here the CDR3 reads CASSQTDSTEAFF. The CDR3 DNA follows: TGCGCCAGCAGTCAAACGGACAGCACTGAAGCTTTCTTT.

The chain uses TRBV7-9 and TRBJ2-1; no firm D call. The CDR3 is 14 amino acids. Germline V gene sequence: CDR1 SEHNR, CDR2 FQNEAQ (reference sequence). V lost 3 bases and J lost 5, with 11 bases in between. The CDR3 reads CASSLKRNHNEQFF. Here the CDR3 DNA reads TGTGCCAGCAGCTTGAAGAGGAATCACAATGAGCAGTTCTTC.

The table lists this clone with a few counts. V gene TRBV7-2 combines with J gene TRBJ2-5; D uncertain. CDR1 and CDR2 (germline): SGHTA, FQGNSA. The CDR3 covers 13 residues. Trimming took off 1 base at V and 4 bases at J, with 7 bases between the two ends. The CDR3 sequence is CASSLEVRETQYF. The DNA of the CDR3 is TGTGCCAGCAGCTTAGAAGTACGAGAGACCCAGTACTTC. The full variable domain, completed using reference TRBV7-2 and TRBJ2-5, is GAGVSQSPSNKVTEKGKDVELRCDPISGHTALYWYRQSLGQGLEFLIYFQGNSAPDKSGLPSDRFSAERTGGSVSTLTIQRTQQEDSAVYLCASSLEVRETQYFGPGTRLLVL.

In this sample, this clone turned up a few times. The V and J genes are TRBV19 and TRBJ2-4; D gene uncertain. V dropped 6 bases and J dropped 6 bases, with 9 bases sitting between them. Looked up from germline, CDR1 is LNHDA and CDR2 is SQIVND (reference sequence). CDR3 length: 12 amino acids. The DNA for the CDR3 is TGTGCCAGTAGGACGGCCGGAAACATTCAGTACTTC. This codes for CASRTAGNIQYF.

In this sample, this clone turned up a few times. The chain combines TRBV30 with TRBJ1-1; the D gene is possibly TRBD1 (6 bases). This CDR3 has 13 residues. CDR1 is GTSNPN and CDR2 is SVGIG in the germline V gene (reference sequence). The germline V and J ends were trimmed by 0 bases and 5 bases, with 10 bases remaining between them. Written as DNA, the CDR3 is TGTGCCTGGAGTGTCCGGCAGGGGACTGAAGCTTTCTTT. It is translated as CAWSVRQGTEAFF.